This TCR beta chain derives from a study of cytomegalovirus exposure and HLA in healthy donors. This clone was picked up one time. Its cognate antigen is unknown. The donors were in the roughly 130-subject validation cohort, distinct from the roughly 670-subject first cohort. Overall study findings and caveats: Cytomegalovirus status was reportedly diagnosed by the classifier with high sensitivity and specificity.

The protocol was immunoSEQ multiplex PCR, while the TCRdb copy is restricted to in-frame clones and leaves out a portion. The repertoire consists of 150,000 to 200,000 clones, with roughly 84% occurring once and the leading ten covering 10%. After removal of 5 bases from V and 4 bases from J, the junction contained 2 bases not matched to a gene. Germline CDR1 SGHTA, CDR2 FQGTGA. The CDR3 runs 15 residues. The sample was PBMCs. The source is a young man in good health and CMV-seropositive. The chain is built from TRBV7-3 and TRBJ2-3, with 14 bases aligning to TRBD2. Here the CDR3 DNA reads TGTGCCAGCAGCGGGACTAGCGGGAGTGCAGATACGCAGTATTTT. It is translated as CASSGTSGSADTQYF.